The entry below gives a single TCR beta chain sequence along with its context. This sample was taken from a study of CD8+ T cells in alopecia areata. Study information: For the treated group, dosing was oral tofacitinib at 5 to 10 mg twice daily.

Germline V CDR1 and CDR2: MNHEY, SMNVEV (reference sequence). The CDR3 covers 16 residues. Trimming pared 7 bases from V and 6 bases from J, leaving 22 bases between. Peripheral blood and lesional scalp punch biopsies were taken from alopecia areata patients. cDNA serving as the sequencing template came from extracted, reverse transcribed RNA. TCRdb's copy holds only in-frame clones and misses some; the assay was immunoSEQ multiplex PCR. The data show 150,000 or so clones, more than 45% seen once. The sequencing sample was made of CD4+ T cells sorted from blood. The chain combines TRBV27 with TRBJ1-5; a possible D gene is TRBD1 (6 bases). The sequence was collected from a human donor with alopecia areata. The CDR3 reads CASKPLMAGDRQPQHF. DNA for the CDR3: TGTGCCAGCAAACCTTTAATGGCAGGGGACCGTCAGCCCCAGCATTTT.